The 13 T cell receptor beta chains below come from one sample, sequenced in a study of blood T cell repertoires in COVID-19. Assay: immunoSEQ multiplex PCR; the TCRdb copy retains only in-frame clones and omits some. The table shows 250,000 to 300,000 clones, with about nine tenths occurring only once. Sequencing input: peripheral blood. Receptor source: a woman aged 25 to 45 with COVID-19, enrolled during active disease.

This rearrangement joins TRBV11-3 to TRBJ2-5; no clear D. V was clipped by 3 bases and J by 4 bases, with 12 bases between them. The germline gives CDR1 SGHNT, CDR2 YENEEA. This CDR3 is built from 14 residues. CDR3 residues: CASSFGGAGETQYF. The CDR3 coding sequence is TGTGCCAGCAGCTTTGGTGGAGCCGGAGAGACCCAGTACTTC. The variable domain in full, with the rest retrieved from reference TRBV11-3 and TRBJ2-5, is EAGVVQSPRYKIIEKKQPVAFWCNPISGHNTLYWYLQNLGQGPELLIRYENEEAVDDSQLPKDRFSAERLKGVDSTLKIQPAELGDSAVYLCASSFGGAGETQYFGPGTRLLVL.

This chain uses TRBV15 with TRBJ1-2; D not resolved. The V end was cut by 0 bases, the J end by 8 bases, with 10 bases between. This CDR3 spans 13 amino acids. The germline gives CDR1 LNHNV, CDR2 YYDKDF (reference sequence). CDR3 DNA: TGTGCCACCAGCAGAGATCGGGAGGGAGGCTACACCTTC. Amino acid sequence: CATSRDREGGYTF.

Concerning this clone: Additional DNA sequences in this sample encode the identical CDR3. The chain is built from TRBV9 and TRBJ2-3; D might be TRBD2 (6 bases). This CDR3 comprises 15 residues. V lost 0 bases and J lost 1, with 9 bases in between. CDR1 is SGDLS and CDR2 is YYNGEE in the germline V gene. In DNA form, the CDR3 reads TGTGCCAGCAGCGTAGACGGCGGGGGCACAGATACGCAGTATTTT. The encoded protein is CASSVDGGGTDTQYF.

V and J are TRBV29-1 and TRBJ2-5; TRBD2 matches at 10 bases. Germline V gives CDR1 SQVTM, CDR2 ANQGSEA. J gave up 7 bases and V 7 bases, and 15 bases lay outside the gene matches. This CDR3 is 15 amino acids long. This CDR3 reads CSGLAGDVGGGTQYF. CDR3 in DNA: TGCAGCGGCCTAGCGGGAGATGTTGGAGGGGGGACCCAGTACTTC.

The V call is TRBV5-1, the J call TRBJ2-1, with D possibly matching TRBD1 (5 bases). V lost 4 bases to trimming and J lost 5 bases, with 13 bases between them. Germline V gene lookup returns CDR1 SGHRS and CDR2 YFSETQ. This CDR3 spans 14 amino acids. This CDR3 reads CASSRGQANNEQFF. For the CDR3, the DNA is TGCGCCAGCAGCCGTGGACAAGCAAACAATGAGCAGTTCTTC.

This chain uses TRBV5-5 with TRBJ2-5; 7 bases align to TRBD1. Germline V gene lookup returns CDR1 SGHKS and CDR2 YYEKEE (reference sequence). V shed 4 bases, J shed 3 bases, and the junction held 9 bases outside the gene matches. This CDR3 spans 15 amino acids. Here the CDR3 DNA reads TGTGCCAGCAGCCCCTACCCCGACAGGGAAGAGACCCAGTACTTC. Residues: CASSPYPDREETQYF.

The chain is built from TRBV5-1 and TRBJ2-7, with D perhaps matching TRBD2 (5 bases). Germline CDR1 and CDR2: SGHRS and YFSETQ. V lost 2 bases and J 4 bases, leaving 7 bases between the germline ends. The CDR3 has 12 amino acids. DNA for the CDR3: TGCGCCAGCAGCTTCGGACTGTACGAGCAGTACTTC. Encoded protein: CASSFGLYEQYF.

The rearrangement uses TRBV7-8 and TRBJ2-3; TRBD2 aligns across 10 bases. The V gene end was trimmed by 8 bases and the J gene end by 5 bases; junction bases not matched to a gene: 10. The CDR3 spans 15 residues. Germline V gene data show CDR1 as SGHVS and CDR2 as FQNEAQ. The CDR3 region has the DNA TGTGCCAGCGGAGGGCTAGCGGGAGTTGGAGATACGCAGTATTTT. Translation: CASGGLAGVGDTQYF.

V usage is TRBV12-3 or TRBV12-4 and J usage is TRBJ2-1, with a weak D call TRBD1 (5 bases). Trimming pared 3 bases from V and 7 bases from J, leaving 10 bases between. The CDR3 is 13 amino acids. The CDR3 is CASSFQGDNEQFF. The CDR3 coding sequence is TGTGCCAGCAGTTTTCAGGGCGATAATGAGCAGTTCTTC.

The chain joins TRBV12-5 to TRBJ1-1, with TRBD1 as a possible D gene (6 bases). Germline CDR1 and CDR2: LGHNT and FRNRAP. The V end lost 6 bases, the J end lost 3 bases, and 17 bases lay between the germline ends. The CDR3 is 15 amino acids. The CDR3 is CASGGRGGLDTEAFF. CDR3 coding DNA: TGTGCTAGTGGCGGCAGGGGAGGGTTAGACACTGAAGCTTTCTTT.

V gene TRBV9 combines with J gene TRBJ2-7, with a weak D call TRBD1 (6 bases). The CDR3 runs to 13 residues. V dropped 2 bases and J dropped 3 bases, with 9 bases sitting between them. Germline V gives CDR1 SGDLS, CDR2 YYNGEE. The CDR3 protein is CASSVGANYEQYF. CDR3 nucleotides: TGTGCCAGCAGCGTGGGGGCCAACTACGAGCAGTACTTC.

The gene calls are TRBV5-4 and TRBJ2-3; possibly TRBD2 for D (6 bases). The length of the CDR3 is 13 residues. V was pared by 4 bases and J by 9 bases, with 15 bases between. Germline V gene sequence: CDR1 SGHNT, CDR2 YYREEE (reference sequence). The CDR3 sequence: CASSPRRAGTQYF. CDR3 nucleotides: TGTGCCAGCAGCCCCCGAAGAGCGGGCACGCAGTATTTT.

This rearrangement joins TRBV21-1 to TRBJ2-7; no check of the table's D call, TRBD1, against the DNA was made. TRBV21-1 is noted as a pseudogene. The CDR3 consists of 15 residues. CDR3 DNA: TGTGCCAGCAGCAAGCGGGGACAGGTGATCTACGAGCAGTACTTC. It translates to CASSKRGQVIYEQYF.